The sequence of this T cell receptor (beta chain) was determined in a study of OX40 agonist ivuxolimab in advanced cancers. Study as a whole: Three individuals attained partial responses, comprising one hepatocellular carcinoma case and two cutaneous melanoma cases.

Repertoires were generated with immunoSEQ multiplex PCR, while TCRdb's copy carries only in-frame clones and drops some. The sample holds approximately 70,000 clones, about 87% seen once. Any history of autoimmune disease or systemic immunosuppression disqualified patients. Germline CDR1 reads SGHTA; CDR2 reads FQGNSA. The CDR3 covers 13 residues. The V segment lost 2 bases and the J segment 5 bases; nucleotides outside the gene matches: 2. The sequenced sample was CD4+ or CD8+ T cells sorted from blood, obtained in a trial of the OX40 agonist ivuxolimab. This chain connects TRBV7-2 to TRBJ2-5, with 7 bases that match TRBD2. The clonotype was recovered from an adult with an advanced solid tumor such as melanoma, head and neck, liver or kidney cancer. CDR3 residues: CASSLFGGETQYF. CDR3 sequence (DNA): TGTGCCAGCAGCTTATTCGGGGGGGAGACCCAGTACTTC.